A single sample gave rise to the 6 T cell receptor beta chains below, sequenced in a study of shared clonotypes between healthy human individuals. The data were produced by immunoSEQ multiplex PCR, yet TCRdb's version contains in-frame clones alone and is incomplete. Of 90,000 to 120,000 clones in the sample, approximately 65% were seen once. Sequencing was carried out using memory CD8+ T cells sorted from blood. Indicated subset: CD45RO+ cells pooled with CCR7-negative TemRA cells. The receptors shown here come from a woman in her twenties or thirties in good health.

The chain carries TRBV5-1 and TRBJ1-4; D uncertain. The CDR3 has 15 residues. CDR1 and CDR2 (germline): SGHRS, YFSETQ. V lost 0 bases and J lost 3, with 9 bases in between. The CDR3 loop is CASSLAESANEKLFF. The CDR3 DNA is TGCGCCAGCAGCTTGGCGGAATCGGCTAATGAAAAACTGTTTTTT.

The CDR3 sequence is CASSQGGNQPQHF. The CDR3 DNA reads as TGTGCCAGCAGCCAGGGGGGCAATCAGCCCCAGCATTTT. V and J are TRBV6-1 and TRBJ1-5, with 7 bases matching TRBD1. CDR3 size: 13 residues. Germline-derived CDR1 and CDR2 are MNHNS and SASEGT. J was trimmed by 2 bases and V by 6 bases; bases with no gene match: 1.

V usage is TRBV19 and J usage is TRBJ1-2; 12 bases fit TRBD1. Germline trimming cut 5 bases from V and 4 bases from J; bases unmatched to any gene: 8. This CDR3 comprises 16 residues. From germline, CDR1 is LNHDA and CDR2 SQIVND (reference sequence). CDR3 protein: CASSRDRGRHPYGYTF. The CDR3, as DNA: TGTGCCAGTAGTCGGGACAGGGGGCGGCATCCCTATGGCTACACCTTC.

The V call is TRBV15, the J call TRBJ1-5; D unresolved. The V gene's germline CDR1 is LNHNV and CDR2 YYDKDF (reference sequence). The V end lost 3 bases, the J end lost 6 bases, and 15 bases lay between the germline ends. The CDR3 covers 15 residues. CDR3 nucleotides: TGTGCCACCAGCAGCGACTCCTCCTCCGGTCAGCCCCAGCATTTT. The encoded protein is CATSSDSSSGQPQHF.

This clone was counted between two and nine times. J is TRBJ2-3 and V is TRBV27; no clear D. Deletions cut 1 base from V and 4 bases from J, with 6 bases between. Germline CDR1 MNHEY, CDR2 SMNVEV (reference sequence). This CDR3 has 13 amino acids. The CDR3 loop is CASSLFASDTQYF. For the CDR3, the DNA is TGTGCCAGCAGTTTATTTGCGTCAGATACGCAGTATTTT.

The J gene is TRBJ2-3, the V gene TRBV4-2; D is unresolved. The V end lost 0 bases, the J end lost 2 bases, and 9 bases lay between the germline ends. This CDR3 is built from 15 residues. Germline V gene data show CDR1 as LGHNA and CDR2 as YNFKEQ. The CDR3 loop reads CASSQEETHTDTQYF. As DNA, the CDR3 is TGTGCCAGCAGCCAAGAAGAGACACACACAGATACGCAGTATTTT.